This is a list of T cell receptor beta chains from one sample in a study of blood T cell repertoires in COVID-19. The protocol was immunoSEQ multiplex PCR, while the TCRdb copy is restricted to in-frame clones and leaves out a portion. The sample comprises roughly 88,000 clones, just over 90% of which are singletons, and 3.5% to 4% rests with the top ten. Sample: peripheral blood. The receptors originated from a woman aged 50 to 65 in a cohort sampled during active COVID-19. The CDR3 runs from the conserved cysteine through the conserved F or W. The D gene is left open where the match is weak.

CDR3: CASSFSGMSYNEQFF
D: NA
J: TRBJ2-1
V: TRBV5-8

CDR3: CASSKTGVRETQYF
D: NA
J: TRBJ2-5
V: TRBV19

CDR3: CASSLHSRRTATNQPQHF
D: NA
J: TRBJ1-5
V: TRBV7-2

CDR3: CASSPTAGRGYTF
D: NA
J: TRBJ1-2
V: TRBV18

CDR3: CASSLFASGSSYEQYF
D: TRBD2
J: TRBJ2-7
V: TRBV28

CDR3: CASRPTSGEVNEQFF
D: TRBD2
J: TRBJ2-1
V: TRBV6-5

CDR3: CASSPSSFSGVVGELFF
D: NA
J: TRBJ2-2
V: TRBV3-1/TRBV3-2

CDR3: CASSPGQYATNEKLFF
D: TRBD1
J: TRBJ1-4
V: TRBV6-6

CDR3: CAISVGQGHNQPQHF
D: TRBD1
J: TRBJ1-5
V: TRBV10-3

CDR3: CASSHRLRVTNSPYGYTF
D: NA
J: TRBJ1-2
V: TRBV3-1/TRBV3-2

CDR3: CASTPGWGRAYEQYF
D: NA
J: TRBJ2-7
V: TRBV5-6

CDR3: CASNRDSLYEQYF
D: TRBD1
J: TRBJ2-7
V: TRBV2

CDR3: CASSHRQATEKLFF
D: NA
J: TRBJ1-4
V: TRBV3-1/TRBV3-2

CDR3: CASSLGQGASNEKLFF
D: TRBD1
J: TRBJ1-4
V: TRBV7-9

CDR3: CAWALPGEGTEAFF
D: NA
J: TRBJ1-1
V: TRBV30

CDR3: CASSGIPGGQGNTIYF
D: NA
J: TRBJ1-3
V: TRBV6-1

CDR3: CASSPLAGGFNEQYF
D: TRBD2
J: TRBJ2-7
V: TRBV28

CDR3: CASTRDSPMNTEAFF
D: TRBD1
J: TRBJ1-1
V: TRBV2

CDR3: CSALFNEQFF
D: NA
J: TRBJ2-1
V: TRBV20-1

CDR3: CAWSAQGNQPQHF
D: NA
J: TRBJ1-5
V: TRBV30

CDR3: CASSSRGRETQYF
D: NA
J: TRBJ2-5
V: TRBV19

CDR3: CALGGNQPQHF
D: NA
J: TRBJ1-5
V: TRBV23-1

CDR3: CASTLAGRSYEQYF
D: NA
J: TRBJ2-7
V: TRBV13

CDR3: CASSSVAGSYNEQFF
D: NA
J: TRBJ2-1
V: TRBV7-7

CDR3: CASSQGQSSSYEQYF
D: TRBD1
J: TRBJ2-7
V: TRBV7-6

CDR3: CSASGTLNQPQHF
D: NA
J: TRBJ1-5
V: TRBV20-1

CDR3: CASSPPDRVVGTEAFF
D: TRBD1
J: TRBJ1-1
V: TRBV28

CDR3: CASSLAAEAFF
D: NA
J: TRBJ1-1
V: TRBV5-6